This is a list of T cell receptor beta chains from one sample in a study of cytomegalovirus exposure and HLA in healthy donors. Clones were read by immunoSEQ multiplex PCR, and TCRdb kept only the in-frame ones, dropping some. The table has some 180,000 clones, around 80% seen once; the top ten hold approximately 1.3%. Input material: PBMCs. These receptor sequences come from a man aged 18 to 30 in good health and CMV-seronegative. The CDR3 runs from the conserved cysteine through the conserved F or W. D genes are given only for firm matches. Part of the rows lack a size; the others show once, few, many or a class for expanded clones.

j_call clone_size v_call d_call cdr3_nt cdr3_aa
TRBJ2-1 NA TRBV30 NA TGTGCCTGGAGTGCCCAGGGAAATGAGCAGTTCTTC CAWSAQGNEQFF
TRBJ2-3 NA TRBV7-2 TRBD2 TGTGCCAGCAGCTTATCTGCGGGAGGGCGTAAAGATACGCAGTATTTT CASSLSAGGRKDTQYF
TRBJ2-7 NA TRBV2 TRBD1 TGTGCCAGCAGTTTGGGACAGGAGGTCGAGCAGTACTTC CASSLGQEVEQYF
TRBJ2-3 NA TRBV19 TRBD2 TGTGCCAGTAAGTCCATAGCGGGAGGTAGCGCAGATACGCAGTATTTT CASKSIAGGSADTQYF
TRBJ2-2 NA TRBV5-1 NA TGCGCCAGCAGGCGGGACTCCCTGTCAGCCGGGGAGCTGTTTTTT CASRRDSLSAGELFF
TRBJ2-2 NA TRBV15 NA TGTGCCACCAGCAGAGATGGTAGCGGATCCGATAACGGGGAGCTGTTTTTT CATSRDGSGSDNGELFF
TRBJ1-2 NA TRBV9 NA TGTGCCAGCAGCGTAGGGACTCCCACGGAGGCCTATGGCTACACCTTC CASSVGTPTEAYGYTF
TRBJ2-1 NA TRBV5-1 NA TGCGCCAGCAGCTCGGGGGCGGGAGCGGGCTGGTTCTTC CASSSGAGAGWFF
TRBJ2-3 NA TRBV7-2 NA TGTGCCAGCAGCTCTTCCTACACAGATACGCAGTATTTT CASSSSYTDTQYF
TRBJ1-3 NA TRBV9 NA TGTGCCAGCAGCGCTAATCGACAGGAGGTACGGGGAAACACCATATATTTT CASSANRQEVRGNTIYF
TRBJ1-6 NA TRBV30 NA TGTGCCTGGAGTGTACGGTCTGCTAACTCCTATAATTCACCCCTCCACTTT CAWSVRSANSYNSPLHF
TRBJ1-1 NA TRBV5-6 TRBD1 TGTGCCAGCAGCCCGACAGGGGACACTGAAGCTTTCTTT CASSPTGDTEAFF
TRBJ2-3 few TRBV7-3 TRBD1 TGTGCCAGCAGCTCACCCCCAGAGCAGGGGGCCACAGATACGCAGTATTTT CASSSPPEQGATDTQYF
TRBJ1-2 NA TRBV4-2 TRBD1 TGTGCCAGCAGGGACAGGGGGCAAGGTGGCTACACCTTC CASRDRGQGGYTF
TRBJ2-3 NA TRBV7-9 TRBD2 TGTGCCAGCAGCTTACCGGGACTAAGCACAGATACGCAGTATTTT CASSLPGLSTDTQYF
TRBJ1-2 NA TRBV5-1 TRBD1 TGCGCCAGCAGCTTGGATATCAGGGGGTATGGCGATGGCTACACCTTC CASSLDIRGYGDGYTF
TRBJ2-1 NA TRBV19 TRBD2 TGTGCCAGTAGTATAGGGACTAGCGGGAGTTACAATGAGCAGTTCTTC CASSIGTSGSYNEQFF
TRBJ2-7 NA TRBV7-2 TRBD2 TGTGCCAGCAGCCCACAGGGCGGGGGGGTCAGCTACGAGCAGTACTTC CASSPQGGGVSYEQYF
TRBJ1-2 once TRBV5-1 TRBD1 TGCGCCAGCAGCTTGGGGACAGGTGGCGGCTACACCTTC CASSLGTGGGYTF
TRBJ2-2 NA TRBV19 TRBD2 TGTGCCAGTACGCGGACTAGCGGGAGGCACACCGGGGAGCTGTTTTTT CASTRTSGRHTGELFF
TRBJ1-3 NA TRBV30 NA TGTTCGGCGGCGGCCCAAAACACCATATATTTT CSAAAQNTIYF
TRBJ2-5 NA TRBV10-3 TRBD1 TGTGCCATCAGTGACGGGACAGGGGGCCTGAGGCGCCAAGAGACCCAGTACTTC CAISDGTGGLRRQETQYF
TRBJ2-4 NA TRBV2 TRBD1 TGTGCCAGCAGGATACAGGGGGCGAGCAAAAACATTCAGTACTTC CASRIQGASKNIQYF
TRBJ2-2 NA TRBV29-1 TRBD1 TGCAGCGTTGTAGAACAGGGGGGCAGCACCGGGGAGCTGTTTTTT CSVVEQGGSTGELFF
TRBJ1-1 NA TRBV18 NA TGTGCCAGCTCACCACAGGGAGCAGGTACGAACACTGAAGCTTTCTTT CASSPQGAGTNTEAFF
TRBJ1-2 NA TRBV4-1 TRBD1 TGCGCCAGCAGCCAAGGGACAGGTCGAAACTATGGCTACACCTTC CASSQGTGRNYGYTF
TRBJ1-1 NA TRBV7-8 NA TGTGCCAGCAGAGTACAGGGTTCGGCTGAAGCTTTCTTT CASRVQGSAEAFF
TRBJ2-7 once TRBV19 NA TGTGCCAGTAGTCCCCGGACAGATCGTTCCGAGCAGTACTTC CASSPRTDRSEQYF
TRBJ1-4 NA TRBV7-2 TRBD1 TGTGCCAGCAGCTCAACAGGGGGGTATCGCGAAAAACTGTTTTTT CASSSTGGYREKLFF
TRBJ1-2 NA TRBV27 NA TGTGCCAGCAGTTTAAGGAGGAATGCGGGCTACCCCTTC CASSLRRNAGYPF
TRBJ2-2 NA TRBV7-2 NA TGTGCCAGCTTCCCCCGGGACTCGAACACCGGGGAGCTGTTTTTT CASFPRDSNTGELFF
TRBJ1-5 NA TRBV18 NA TGTGCCAGCTCACCAGGGAGGAATCAGCCCCAGCATTTT CASSPGRNQPQHF
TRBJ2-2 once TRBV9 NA TGTGCCAGCAGCGTAGAGCTAACGACAGTCACCGGGGAGCTGTTTTTT CASSVELTTVTGELFF
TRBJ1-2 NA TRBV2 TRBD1 TGTGCCACCCGAAATAGCCAGGGGGCAGGAGGCTACACCTTC CATRNSQGAGGYTF
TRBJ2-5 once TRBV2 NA TGTGCCAGCAGGAGATTAGCGACTCAAGAGACCCAGTACTTC CASRRLATQETQYF
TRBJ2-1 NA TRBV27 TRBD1 TGTGCCAGCAGATACCCCGGGACAGGGGGCGGTGAGCAGTTCTTC CASRYPGTGGGEQFF
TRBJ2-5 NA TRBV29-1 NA TGCAGCGGAGACTCCGACCGACAGCAAGAGACCCAGTACTTC CSGDSDRQQETQYF
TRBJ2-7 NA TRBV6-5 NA TGTGCCAGCAGGCTCCCCGGGACCTACGAGCAGTACTTC CASRLPGTYEQYF
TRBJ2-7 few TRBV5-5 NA TGTGCCAGCAGCTTGCTAGGGGGAATCTACGAGCAGTACTTC CASSLLGGIYEQYF
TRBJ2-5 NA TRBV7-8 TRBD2 TGTGCCAGCAGCTTAGAGAGCTGGGCGGGGGGTGTTGGGGAGACCCAGTACTTC CASSLESWAGGVGETQYF
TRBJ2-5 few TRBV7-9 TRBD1 TGTTCCAGCAGCTCCTGGACAGGGAGCGAGACCCAGTACTTC CSSSSWTGSETQYF
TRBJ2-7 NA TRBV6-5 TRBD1 TGTGCCAGCAGTTGGGGGACAGGGGGCCGTCTGGCGCAGTACTTC CASSWGTGGRLAQYF
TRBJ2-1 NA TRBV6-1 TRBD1 TGTGCCAGCAGCCGGACAGGGGTTCGCAATGAGCAGTTCTTC CASSRTGVRNEQFF
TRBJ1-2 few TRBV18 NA TGTGCCAGCTCACCAGTGGGGAGGAACTATGGCTACACCTTC CASSPVGRNYGYTF
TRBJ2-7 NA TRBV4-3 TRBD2 TGCGCCAGCAGCCAAGATCGAAGCGGGGTAACCTACGAGCAGTACTTC CASSQDRSGVTYEQYF
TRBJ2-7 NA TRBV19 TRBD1 TGTGCCAGTAGTAGCGGACAGGGGAGCTCCTACGAGCAGTACTTC CASSSGQGSSYEQYF
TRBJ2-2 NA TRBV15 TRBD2 TGTGCCACCAGCGCGCGAAGAACTAGCGGGGGGAACACCGGGGAGCTGTTTTTT CATSARRTSGGNTGELFF
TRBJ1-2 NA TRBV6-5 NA TGTGCCAGCAGAGAGAGGGACTATGGCTACACCTTC CASRERDYGYTF